The sequence of this TCR beta chain was determined in a study of shared clonotypes between healthy human individuals. Overall study findings and caveats: Few donors limited the genetic and exposure-history diversity represented.

To note about this clone: Its antigen is unidentified.

HIV-negative, healthy adults without recent acute infections or vaccinations were the donors. Every unsorted PBMC PCR replicate was loaded with about 320 ng DNA, about 30,000 T cell genomes. TCRdb's table, derived via immunoSEQ multiplex PCR, lists solely in-frame clones and lacks some. This sample has roughly 500,000 clones, with 81% found just once. The V gene lost 4 bases and the J gene lost 4 bases, with 11 bases spanning the gap. The germline CDR1 and CDR2 sequences are SGHTA and FQGTGA. The CDR3 contains 13 residues. The rearrangement links TRBV7-3 to TRBJ2-7; D gene unclear. Input material: PBMCs. The TCR sequence derives from a woman aged 40 to 50 in good health. Some clones in this sample may be carry-over from other donors' samples. CDR3 DNA sequence: TGTGCCAGCAGCTACTTGGGTAAATACGAGCAGTACTTC. Amino acid sequence: CASSYLGKYEQYF.